This is a list of T cell receptor beta chains from one sample in a study of T cells in Graves' hyperthyroidism and ophthalmopathy. TCRdb fed the multiplex PCR reads into MiXCR, producing one record per CDR3 protein. The profile shows about 760,000 distinct CDR3 sequences, around 40% of them singletons. The material sequenced was blood. The receptors come from a middle-aged woman with Graves' hyperthyroidism. Both conserved end residues are part of each CDR3. Fields, in order: CDR3 DNA, CDR3 protein, clone size, J gene, D gene, V gene. D genes are given only for firm matches. Clone sizes are given selectively: once, few, many, or a class where the clone is expanded.

CDR3 DNA: TGTGCCAGCAGCCAATTCTTGAATCCAGTACAAGAGACCCAGTACTTC
CDR3 protein: CASSQFLNPVQETQYF
clone size: NA
J gene: TRBJ2-5
D gene: NA
V gene: TRBV14

CDR3 DNA: TGTGCTAGCAGTTACGCCTACAGGGGGCGAGACTATGGCTACACCTTC
CDR3 protein: CASSYAYRGRDYGYTF
clone size: NA
J gene: TRBJ1-2
D gene: TRBD1
V gene: TRBV6-6

CDR3 DNA: TGCGCCAGCAGCCCCCAACCGGGACGACCAGGGTTCGTGACTGGGGCCAACGTCCTGGCTTTC
CDR3 protein: CASSPQPGRPGFVTGANVLAF
clone size: NA
J gene: TRBJ2-6
D gene: NA
V gene: TRBV5-1

CDR3 DNA: TGTGCCAGCACAGGAAATTCACCCCTCCACTTT
CDR3 protein: CASTGNSPLHF
clone size: NA
J gene: TRBJ1-6
D gene: NA
V gene: TRBV25-1

CDR3 DNA: TGTGCCAGCAGCTCCCAGGACAGGGGGCACAATCAGCCCCAGCATTTT
CDR3 protein: CASSSQDRGHNQPQHF
clone size: many
J gene: TRBJ1-5
D gene: TRBD1
V gene: TRBV7-2

CDR3 DNA: TGTGCCAGTTCGGACAGGGAAGGATCCTACGAGCAGTACTTC
CDR3 protein: CASSDREGSYEQYF
clone size: NA
J gene: TRBJ2-7
D gene: TRBD1
V gene: TRBV19

CDR3 DNA: TGTGCCAGCAGCCAAGATCAGGTTCCCTTGAGCTCTGGAAACACCATATATTTT
CDR3 protein: CASSQDQVPLSSGNTIYF
clone size: NA
J gene: TRBJ1-3
D gene: NA
V gene: TRBV4-2

CDR3 DNA: TGTGCCAGCAGGCCACCTGAAGCTTTCTTT
CDR3 protein: CASRPPEAFF
clone size: few
J gene: TRBJ1-1
D gene: NA
V gene: TRBV27

CDR3 DNA: TGTGCCAGCTCACCAGGGGATGCTGCTTTCTTT
CDR3 protein: CASSPGDAAFF
clone size: NA
J gene: TRBJ1-1
D gene: NA
V gene: TRBV18

CDR3 DNA: TGCAGTGCTACCCCTCCCACTAGCGGGACAGCTTTAACCTACGAGCAGTACTTC
CDR3 protein: CSATPPTSGTALTYEQYF
clone size: NA
J gene: TRBJ2-7
D gene: TRBD2
V gene: TRBV20-1

CDR3 DNA: TGTGCCAGCAGCTTAGCCTTGAACACCGGGGAGCTGTTTTTT
CDR3 protein: CASSLALNTGELFF
clone size: many
J gene: TRBJ2-2
D gene: NA
V gene: TRBV13

CDR3 DNA: TGTGCCAGCAGTGAAGCGCTTCGGGGAAAGATAATAACGGGCCAAGAGACCCAGTACTTC
CDR3 protein: CASSEALRGKIITGQETQYF
clone size: few
J gene: TRBJ2-5
D gene: NA
V gene: TRBV2

CDR3 DNA: TGTGCCAGCAGCCAAGGGGAAGGCGTTGAAGCTTTCTTT
CDR3 protein: CASSQGEGVEAFF
clone size: NA
J gene: TRBJ1-1
D gene: NA
V gene: TRBV9

CDR3 DNA: TGTGCCAGCAGCCCTGGACAGCGGGCGAACACCGGGGAGCCGTTTTTT
CDR3 protein: CASSPGQRANTGEPFF
clone size: NA
J gene: TRBJ2-2
D gene: NA
V gene: TRBV7-8

CDR3 DNA: TGTGCCATCACCCAAGCCCCCGAGAGTGAAGCTTTCTTT
CDR3 protein: CAITQAPESEAFF
clone size: many
J gene: TRBJ1-1
D gene: NA
V gene: TRBV10-3

CDR3 DNA: TGTGCCAGCAGTTTCTCCGGGGATGTAAAACTGTTTTTT
CDR3 protein: CASSFSGDVKLFF
clone size: many
J gene: TRBJ1-4
D gene: NA
V gene: TRBV12-3/TRBV12-4

CDR3 DNA: TGCAGTGCTGGGGGGACAGGATCTGGAAACACCATATATTTT
CDR3 protein: CSAGGTGSGNTIYF
clone size: NA
J gene: TRBJ1-3
D gene: TRBD1
V gene: TRBV20-1

CDR3 DNA: TGCGCCAGCAGCTTCTATCGGGGCTACGAGCAGTACTTC
CDR3 protein: CASSFYRGYEQYF
clone size: many
J gene: TRBJ2-7
D gene: NA
V gene: TRBV10-1

CDR3 DNA: TGTGCCAGCAGTTTGAAGGGGGGGGTCCACGAGCAGTACTTC
CDR3 protein: CASSLKGGVHEQYF
clone size: NA
J gene: TRBJ2-7
D gene: NA
V gene: TRBV25-1

CDR3 DNA: TGTGCCAGCAGCTTAACGCCAGGGGACGGCTATGGCTACACCTTC
CDR3 protein: CASSLTPGDGYGYTF
clone size: NA
J gene: TRBJ1-2
D gene: NA
V gene: TRBV7-3

CDR3 DNA: TGTGCCAGTACTAGCGGGGGGCGTCAAGAGACCCAGTACTTC
CDR3 protein: CASTSGGRQETQYF
clone size: NA
J gene: TRBJ2-5
D gene: TRBD2
V gene: TRBV19

CDR3 DNA: TGTGCCAGCAGGGCGGGGTCAGGCCATGGCTACACCTTC
CDR3 protein: CASRAGSGHGYTF
clone size: many
J gene: TRBJ1-2
D gene: NA
V gene: TRBV7-2

CDR3 DNA: TGTGCCAGCAGCCAAGTATGGGGCGTCGGCTACACCTTC
CDR3 protein: CASSQVWGVGYTF
clone size: many
J gene: TRBJ1-2
D gene: NA
V gene: TRBV14